These 21 T cell receptor beta chains originate from one sample sequenced in a study of T-cell memory formation after mild COVID-19. MiXCR was run by TCRdb on the 5' RACE reads, yielding one entry per CDR3 protein. The repertoire holds 200,000 or so distinct CDR3 sequences, with roughly 17% as singletons. Material: PBMCs or a T cell subset sorted from them (not recorded which). The receptor set was obtained from an adult woman who had mild COVID-19 (a few samples of this study predate the infection). Cell type and time point are not known.

This clonotype was observed many times. The chain uses TRBV12-3 or TRBV12-4 and TRBJ2-1, with a weak D call TRBD2 (5 bases). The CDR3 contains 14 residues. V lost 5 bases and J lost 10, with 18 bases in between. The CDR3 DNA reads TGTGCCAGCAGTCTTCCGGGCCTAGCCCGGGAGCAGTTCTTC. Protein: CASSLPGLAREQFF.

This clonotype was picked up a small number of times. The chain uses TRBV6-5 and TRBJ1-2; D is perhaps TRBD1 (6 bases). Germline assignment: CDR1 MNHEY and CDR2 SVGAGI. This CDR3 has 12 amino acids. The V end was cut by 3 bases, the J end by 8 bases, with 10 bases between. Written as DNA, the CDR3 is TGTGCCAGCAGTTATAGGGGGGAGGGCTACACCTTC. Translated: CASSYRGEGYTF.

This clonotype was counted only a few times. The chain joins TRBV2 to TRBJ2-1; 12 positions match TRBD2. V lost 7 bases to trimming and J lost 4 bases; unmatched junction nucleotides: 2. The CDR3 totals 14 residues. Per the germline V gene, CDR1 is SNHLY and CDR2 is FYNNEI. The DNA for the CDR3 is TGTGCCAGCACTAGCGGGAGGGTTTACAATGAGCAGTTCTTC. Residues: CASTSGRVYNEQFF.

This clonotype was seen a handful of times. This chain uses TRBV7-2 with TRBJ2-1; D is perhaps TRBD1 (6 bases). From germline, CDR1 is SGHTA and CDR2 FQGNSA. V was pared by 5 bases and J by 8 bases, with 13 bases between. CDR3 length: 13 amino acids. The CDR3 DNA reads TGTGCCAGCAGCCCTAATGGGGGCTATGAGCAGTTCTTC. Amino acid sequence: CASSPNGGYEQFF.

This clonotype was found a few times. The chain combines TRBV12-3 or TRBV12-4 with TRBJ2-4; no clear D. Trimming removed 5 bases from V and 2 bases from J, with 16 bases in between. There are 16 residues in the CDR3. CDR3 sequence reads: CASSPGRTISKNIQYF. CDR3 in DNA: TGTGCCAGCAGTCCGGGTCGGACCATCTCCAAAAACATTCAGTACTTC.

The V gene is TRBV15, the J gene TRBJ1-5, with D possibly matching TRBD1 (5 bases). The germline V gene has CDR1 LNHNV and CDR2 YYDKDF (reference sequence). Trimming took off 5 bases at V and 1 base at J, with 15 bases between the two ends. This CDR3 has 16 residues. The CDR3 sequence is CATSPGEIRSNQPQHF. The CDR3 nucleotides are TGTGCCACCAGCCCGGGGGAAATACGAAGCAATCAGCCCCAGCATTTT.

This clonotype was observed many times. The rearrangement uses TRBV20-1 and TRBJ2-3, with D hard to call. The germline CDR1 and CDR2 sequences are DFQATT and SNEGSKA (reference sequence). The germline V and J ends were trimmed by 6 bases and 3 bases, with 19 bases remaining between them. CDR3 size: 15 residues. CDR3 region: CSAETYSIRTDTQYF. CDR3 bases: TGCAGTGCAGAGACCTATTCCATCCGGACAGATACGCAGTATTTT.

The chain recombines TRBV30 with TRBJ2-2, with TRBD2 matching 7 bases. The CDR3 runs to 14 residues. The J segment lost 6 bases and the V segment lost 3 bases, leaving 7 bases of the junction unmatched. Looked up from germline, CDR1 is GTSNPN and CDR2 is SVGIG (reference sequence). The CDR3: CAWRGIRGAGELFF. The CDR3 DNA reads as TGTGCCTGGAGGGGGATCCGGGGGGCCGGGGAGCTGTTTTTT.

The chain joins TRBV6-5 to TRBJ2-6, with 10 positions matching TRBD1. This CDR3 region has 17 residues. Trimming cost V 6 bases and J 0 bases; bases outside gene matches: 5. Germline values: CDR1 MNHEY, CDR2 SVGAGI. The CDR3 DNA reads as TGTGCCAGCAGACGACAGGGGGCGAGCTCTGGGGCCAACGTCCTGACTTTC. It yields the protein CASRRQGASSGANVLTF.

The J gene is TRBJ1-5, the V gene TRBV6-2 or TRBV6-3; D remains unclear. Germline lookup yields CDR1 MNHEY and CDR2 SVGEGT. V gave up 2 bases and J gave up 0 bases, with 8 bases separating them. This CDR3 spans 15 amino acids. The DNA of the CDR3 is TGTGCCAGCAGTTACGAGGTGAATAGCAATCAGCCCCAGCATTTT. Protein sequence: CASSYEVNSNQPQHF.

The table lists this clonotype with a few counts. This may be a read error, as it is one base from a much larger clone. The V and J genes are TRBV5-1 and TRBJ2-7, with a tentative D call TRBD1 (6 bases). The germline gives CDR1 SGHRS, CDR2 YFSETQ. The CDR3 runs 15 residues. CDR3 in amino acids: CASSLVPGVSHEQYF. The CDR3 nucleotides read TGCGCCAGCAGCTTGGTGCCAGGGGTCTCCCACGAGCAGTACTTC.

This clonotype was counted a few times. The rearrangement joins TRBV15 to TRBJ2-1; 15 bases agree with TRBD2. This CDR3 has 17 amino acids. The ends lost 1 base at V and 5 bases at J; junction bases unmatched: 3. Germline CDR1 reads LNHNV; CDR2 reads YYDKDF (reference sequence). The CDR3 region is CATSRGGTSGRHNEQFF. As DNA, the CDR3 is TGTGCCACCAGCAGAGGTGGGACTAGCGGGAGGCACAATGAGCAGTTCTTC.

This clonotype was observed a handful of times. This chain joins TRBV29-1 and TRBJ2-7; a weak D match, TRBD2 (5 bases). Trimming cost V 4 bases and J 0 bases, with 10 bases left between them. The CDR3 covers 13 residues. Germline loops: CDR1 SQVTM, CDR2 ANQGSEA. This chain's CDR3 is CSVGGPSSYEQYF. CDR3 bases: TGCAGCGTTGGCGGGCCTAGCTCCTACGAGCAGTACTTC.

The gene calls are TRBV19 and TRBJ2-5, with D tentatively TRBD1 (6 bases). The CDR3 consists of 16 residues. Looked up from germline, CDR1 is LNHDA and CDR2 is SQIVND (reference sequence). Trimming left V 3 bases short and J 3 bases short, with 17 bases between. The CDR3 loop reads CASSMSWQGREETQYF. The CDR3 bases are TGTGCCAGTAGTATGTCATGGCAGGGGCGTGAAGAGACCCAGTACTTC.

This clonotype was recorded many times. The rearrangement joins TRBV5-1 to TRBJ2-1; 7 positions agree with TRBD1. Per the germline V gene, CDR1 is SGHRS and CDR2 is YFSETQ. The CDR3 extends over 16 amino acids. The V segment lost 0 bases and the J segment 1 base; nucleotides outside the gene matches: 4. DNA for the CDR3: TGCGCCAGCAGCTTGGGGACAGGACTTTCCTACAATGAGCAGTTCTTC. It encodes CASSLGTGLSYNEQFF. Full variable domain (remainder filled in from reference TRBV5-1 and TRBJ2-1): KAGVTQTPRYLIKTRGQQVTLSCSPISGHRSVSWYQQTPGQGLQFLFEYFSETQRNKGNFPGRFSGRQFSNSRSEMNVSTLELGDSALYLCASSLGTGLSYNEQFFGPGTRLTVL.

The CDR3 sequence: CASSQGFIEYPPYGQYF. CDR3 bases: TGCGCCAGCAGCCAAGGTTTCATCGAGTACCCTCCCTATGGGCAGTACTTC. The chain carries TRBV4-3 and TRBJ2-7; D remains unclear. The CDR3 runs to 17 residues. CDR1 LGHNA and CDR2 YSLEER come from the germline V gene. V was pared by 1 base and J by 9 bases, with 25 bases between.

V usage is TRBV9 and J usage is TRBJ1-2; tentative D call: TRBD1 (6 bases). Germline CDR1 SGDLS, CDR2 YYNGEE. The CDR3 length is 13 residues. V was trimmed by 2 bases and J by 4 bases, leaving 9 bases between them. CDR3 coding DNA: TGTGCCAGCAGCGTGCCAGGGGTCTATGGCTACACCTTC. Its translation: CASSVPGVYGYTF.

This clonotype occurred a few times. V gene TRBV6-6 combines with J gene TRBJ2-1, with TRBD1 matching 8 bases. The V segment lost 6 bases and the J segment 9 bases; nucleotides outside the gene matches: 10. The CDR3 has 14 residues. Germline CDR1 MNHNY, CDR2 SVGAGI (reference sequence). DNA for the CDR3: TGTGCCAGCAGCCTCCGGGCAGGGGGCTCTGAGCAGTTCTTC. This encodes CASSLRAGGSEQFF.

In this sample, this clonotype turned up a few times. The chain carries TRBV20-1 and TRBJ2-3, with a tentative D call TRBD2 (6 bases). Germline V lookup: CDR1 DFQATT, CDR2 SNEGSKA (reference sequence). V was shortened by 5 bases and J by 2 bases, with 17 bases between the two germline ends. CDR3 length: 15 residues. The CDR3 here is CSASMGDWYTDTQYF. The CDR3 region has the DNA TGCAGTGCTTCCATGGGGGACTGGTACACAGATACGCAGTATTTT.

The CDR3 nucleotides read TGCGCCAGCAGCTTTACAGGGCCCAGGGAGCAGTACTTC. Protein product: CASSFTGPREQYF. V usage is TRBV5-1 and J usage is TRBJ2-7; the D gene is possibly TRBD1 (6 bases). CDR3 length equals 13 residues. V was cut by 2 bases and J by 7 bases, with 13 bases left in between. The germline gives CDR1 SGHRS, CDR2 YFSETQ.

This clonotype has just a few counts. V gene TRBV5-8 combines with J gene TRBJ1-6, with TRBD1 matching 8 bases. V was pared by 4 bases and J by 5 bases, with 5 bases of the junction left unmatched. Germline values: CDR1 SGHTS, CDR2 YDEGEE. The length of the CDR3 is 15 residues. CDR3 in amino acids: CASSAWTGNNSPLHF. The CDR3 nucleotides are TGTGCCAGCAGCGCTTGGACAGGGAATAATTCACCCCTCCACTTT.